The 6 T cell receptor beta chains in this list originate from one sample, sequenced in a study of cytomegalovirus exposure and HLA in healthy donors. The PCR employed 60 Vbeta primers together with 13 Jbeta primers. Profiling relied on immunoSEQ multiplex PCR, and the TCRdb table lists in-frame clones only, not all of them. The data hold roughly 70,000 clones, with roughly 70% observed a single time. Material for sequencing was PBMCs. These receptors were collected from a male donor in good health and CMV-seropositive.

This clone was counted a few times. The CDR3 DNA reads TGTGCCAGCAGCTTAGCGGGGGGGGCAGGCCTTAATTCACCCCTCCACTTT. Protein product: CASSLAGGAGLNSPLHF. The chain is built from TRBV7-8 and TRBJ1-6, with a weak D call TRBD1 (6 bases). V lost 0 bases, J lost 6 bases, and 15 bases lay in between. This CDR3 is built from 17 residues. The germline V gene has CDR1 SGHVS and CDR2 FQNEAQ.

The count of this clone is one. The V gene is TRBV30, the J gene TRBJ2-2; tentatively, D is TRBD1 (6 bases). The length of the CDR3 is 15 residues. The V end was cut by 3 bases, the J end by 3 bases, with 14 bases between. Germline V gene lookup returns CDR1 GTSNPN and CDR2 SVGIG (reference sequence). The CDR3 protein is CAWRKQGRHTGELFF. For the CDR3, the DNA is TGTGCCTGGAGGAAACAGGGAAGGCACACCGGGGAGCTGTTTTTT.

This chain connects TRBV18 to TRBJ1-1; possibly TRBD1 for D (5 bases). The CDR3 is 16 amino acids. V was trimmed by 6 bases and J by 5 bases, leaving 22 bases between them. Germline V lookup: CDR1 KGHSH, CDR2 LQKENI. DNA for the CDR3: TGTGCCAGCTCTTTGACGGGGCCTCCGGGAGGGACTGAAGCTTTCTTT. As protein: CASSLTGPPGGTEAFF.

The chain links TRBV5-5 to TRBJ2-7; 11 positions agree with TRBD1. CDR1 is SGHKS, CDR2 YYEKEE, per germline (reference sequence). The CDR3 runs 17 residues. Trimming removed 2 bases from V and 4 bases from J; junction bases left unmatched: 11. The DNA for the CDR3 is TGTGCCAGCAGCTTATCCGGGACAGGGGGTTCCGGATACGAGCAGTACTTC. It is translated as CASSLSGTGGSGYEQYF.

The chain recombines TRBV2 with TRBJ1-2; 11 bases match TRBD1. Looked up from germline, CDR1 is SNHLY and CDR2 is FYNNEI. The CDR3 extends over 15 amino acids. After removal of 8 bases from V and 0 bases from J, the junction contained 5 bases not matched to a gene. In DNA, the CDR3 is TGTGCCAGCGGGGACAGGGGGACGGCTAACTATGGCTACACCTTC. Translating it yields CASGDRGTANYGYTF.

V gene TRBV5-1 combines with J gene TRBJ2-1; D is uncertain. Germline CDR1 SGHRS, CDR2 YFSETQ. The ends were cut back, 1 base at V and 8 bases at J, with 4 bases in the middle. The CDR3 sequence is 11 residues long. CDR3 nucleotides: TGCGCCAGCAGCTTGTATTATGAGCAGTTCTTC. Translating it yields CASSLYYEQFF.